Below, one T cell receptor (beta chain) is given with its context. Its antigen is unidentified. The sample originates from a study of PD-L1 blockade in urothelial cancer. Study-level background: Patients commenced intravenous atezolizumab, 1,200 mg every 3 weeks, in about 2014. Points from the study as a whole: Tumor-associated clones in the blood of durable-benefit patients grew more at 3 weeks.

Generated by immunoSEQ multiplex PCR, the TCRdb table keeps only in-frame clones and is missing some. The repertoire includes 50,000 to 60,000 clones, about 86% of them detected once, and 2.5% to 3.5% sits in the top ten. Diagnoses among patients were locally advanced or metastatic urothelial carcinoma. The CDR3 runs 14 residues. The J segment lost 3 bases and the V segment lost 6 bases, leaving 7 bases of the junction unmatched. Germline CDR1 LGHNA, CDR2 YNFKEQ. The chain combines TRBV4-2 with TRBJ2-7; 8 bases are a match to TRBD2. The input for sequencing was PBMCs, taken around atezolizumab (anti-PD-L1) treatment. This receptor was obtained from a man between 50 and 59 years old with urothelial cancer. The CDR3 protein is CASSPATSGYEQYF. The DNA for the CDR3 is TGTGCCAGCAGTCCCGCAACTAGCGGCTACGAGCAGTACTTC.